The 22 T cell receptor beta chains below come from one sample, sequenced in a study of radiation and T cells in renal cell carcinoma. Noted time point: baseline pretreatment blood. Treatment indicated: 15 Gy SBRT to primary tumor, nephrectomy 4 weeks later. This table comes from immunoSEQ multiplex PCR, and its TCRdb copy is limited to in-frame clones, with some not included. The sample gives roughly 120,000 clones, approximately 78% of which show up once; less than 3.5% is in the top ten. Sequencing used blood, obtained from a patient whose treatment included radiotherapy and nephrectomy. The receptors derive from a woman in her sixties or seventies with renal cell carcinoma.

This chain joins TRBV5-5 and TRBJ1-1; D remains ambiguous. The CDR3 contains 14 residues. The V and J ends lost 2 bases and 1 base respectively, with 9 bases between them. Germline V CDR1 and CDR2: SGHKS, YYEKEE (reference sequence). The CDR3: CASSLAERNTEAFF. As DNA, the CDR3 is TGTGCCAGCAGCTTAGCGGAAAGGAACACTGAAGCTTTCTTT.

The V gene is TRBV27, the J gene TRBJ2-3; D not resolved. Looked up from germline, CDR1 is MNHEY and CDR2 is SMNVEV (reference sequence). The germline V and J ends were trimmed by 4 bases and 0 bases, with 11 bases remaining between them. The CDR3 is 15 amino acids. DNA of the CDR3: TGTGCCAGCAGTTCCACCCCTGCAAGCACAGATACGCAGTATTTT. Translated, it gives CASSSTPASTDTQYF.

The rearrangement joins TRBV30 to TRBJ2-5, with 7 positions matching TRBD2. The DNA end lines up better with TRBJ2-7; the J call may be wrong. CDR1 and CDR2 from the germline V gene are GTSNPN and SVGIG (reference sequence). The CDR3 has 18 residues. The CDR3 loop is CAWSVVGLWSGGDYEQYF. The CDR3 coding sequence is TGTGCCTGGAGTGTAGTCGGTCTGTGGTCGGGGGGTGACTACGAGCAGTACTTC.

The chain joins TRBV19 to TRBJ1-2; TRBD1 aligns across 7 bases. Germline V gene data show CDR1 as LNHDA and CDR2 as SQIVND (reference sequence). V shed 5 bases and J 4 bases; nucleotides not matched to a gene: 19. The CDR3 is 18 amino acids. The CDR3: CASSYGAGQTFSGYGYTF. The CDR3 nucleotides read TGTGCCAGTAGTTACGGTGCGGGACAGACTTTCAGCGGCTATGGCTACACCTTC.

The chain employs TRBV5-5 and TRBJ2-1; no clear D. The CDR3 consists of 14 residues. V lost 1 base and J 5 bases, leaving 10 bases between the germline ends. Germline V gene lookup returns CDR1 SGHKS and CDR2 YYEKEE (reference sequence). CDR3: CASSLLQTNNEQFF. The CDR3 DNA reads TGTGCCAGCAGCTTGCTACAGACAAACAATGAGCAGTTCTTC. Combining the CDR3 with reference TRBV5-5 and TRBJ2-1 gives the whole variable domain DAGVTQSPTHLIKTRGQQVTLRCSPISGHKSVSWYQQVLGQGPQFIFQYYEKEERGRGNFPDRFSARQFPNYSSELNVNALLLGDSALYLCASSLLQTNNEQFFGPGTRLTVL.

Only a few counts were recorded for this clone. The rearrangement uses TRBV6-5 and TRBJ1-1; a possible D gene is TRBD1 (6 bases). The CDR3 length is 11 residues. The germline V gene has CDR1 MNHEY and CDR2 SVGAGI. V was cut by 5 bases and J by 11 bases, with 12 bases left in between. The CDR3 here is CASSLRGEAFF. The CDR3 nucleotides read TGTGCCAGCAGTCTCAGGGGTGAGGCTTTCTTT.

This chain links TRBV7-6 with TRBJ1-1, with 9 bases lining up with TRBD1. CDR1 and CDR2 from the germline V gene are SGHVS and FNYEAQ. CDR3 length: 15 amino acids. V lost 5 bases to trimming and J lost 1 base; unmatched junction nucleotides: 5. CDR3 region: CASSPGTGRNTEAFF. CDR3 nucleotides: TGTGCCAGCAGCCCAGGGACAGGGAGGAACACTGAAGCTTTCTTT.

The CDR3 DNA is TGTGCCAGTAGTATAGGACAGGGGGCATCCACTGAAGCTTTCTTT. It translates to CASSIGQGASTEAFF. The V gene is TRBV19, the J gene TRBJ1-1; 10 bases are a match to TRBD1. CDR1 and CDR2 (germline): LNHDA, SQIVND (reference sequence). The CDR3 covers 15 residues. Trimming at V came to 1 base and at J to 4 bases, leaving 3 bases not matched to a gene.

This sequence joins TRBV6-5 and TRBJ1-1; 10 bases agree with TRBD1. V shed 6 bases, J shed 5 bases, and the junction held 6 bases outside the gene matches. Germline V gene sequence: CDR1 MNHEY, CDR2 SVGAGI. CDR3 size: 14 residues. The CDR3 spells CASSRRQGATEAFF. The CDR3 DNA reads TGTGCCAGCAGCAGAAGACAGGGGGCGACTGAAGCTTTCTTT.

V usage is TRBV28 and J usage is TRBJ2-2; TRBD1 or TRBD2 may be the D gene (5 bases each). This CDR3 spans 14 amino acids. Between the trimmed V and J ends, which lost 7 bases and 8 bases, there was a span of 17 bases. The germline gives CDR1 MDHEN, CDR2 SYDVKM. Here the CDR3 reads CASNGGALSGELFF. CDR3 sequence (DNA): TGTGCCAGCAATGGGGGTGCTTTATCGGGGGAGCTGTTTTTT.

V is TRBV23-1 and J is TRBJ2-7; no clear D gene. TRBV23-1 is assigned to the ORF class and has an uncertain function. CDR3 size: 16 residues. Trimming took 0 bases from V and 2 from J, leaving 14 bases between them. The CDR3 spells CASSQSGTCGTYEQYF. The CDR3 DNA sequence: TGCGCCAGCAGTCAATCGGGCACATGTGGAACCTACGAGCAGTACTTC.

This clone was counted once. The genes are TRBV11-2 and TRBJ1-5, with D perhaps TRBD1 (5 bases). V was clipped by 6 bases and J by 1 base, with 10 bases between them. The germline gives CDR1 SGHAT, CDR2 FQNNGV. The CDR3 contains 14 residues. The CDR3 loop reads CASSLGRSNQPQHF. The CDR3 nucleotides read TGTGCCAGCAGTTTGGGACGGAGCAATCAGCCCCAGCATTTT.

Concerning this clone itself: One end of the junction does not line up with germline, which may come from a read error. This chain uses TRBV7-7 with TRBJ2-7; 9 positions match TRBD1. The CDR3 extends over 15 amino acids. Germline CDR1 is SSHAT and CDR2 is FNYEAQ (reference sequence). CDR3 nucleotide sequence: TGTGCTAGCAGCTTAGGAGGGACAGGGTCGGACGAGCAGTACTTC. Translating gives CASSLGGTGSDEQYF.

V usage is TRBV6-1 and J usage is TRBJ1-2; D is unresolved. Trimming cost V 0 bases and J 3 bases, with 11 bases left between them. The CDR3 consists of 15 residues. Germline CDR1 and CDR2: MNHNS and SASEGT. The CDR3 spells CASSEAVGSDYGYTF. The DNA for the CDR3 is TGTGCCAGCAGTGAAGCGGTAGGATCCGACTATGGCTACACCTTC.

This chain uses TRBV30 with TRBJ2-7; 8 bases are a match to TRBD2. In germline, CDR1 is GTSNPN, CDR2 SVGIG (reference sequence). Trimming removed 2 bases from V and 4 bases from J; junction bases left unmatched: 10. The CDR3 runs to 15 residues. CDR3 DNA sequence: TGTGCCTGGAGTCACAGCGGGAGTATCAGGTACGAGCAGTACTTC. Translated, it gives CAWSHSGSIRYEQYF.

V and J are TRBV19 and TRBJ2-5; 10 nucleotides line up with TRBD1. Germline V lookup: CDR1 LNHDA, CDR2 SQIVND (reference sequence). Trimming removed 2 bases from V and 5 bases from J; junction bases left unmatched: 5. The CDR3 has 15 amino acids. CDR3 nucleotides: TGTGCCAGTAGTATAAAGGGGACAGGGGCCGAGACCCAGTACTTC. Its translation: CASSIKGTGAETQYF.

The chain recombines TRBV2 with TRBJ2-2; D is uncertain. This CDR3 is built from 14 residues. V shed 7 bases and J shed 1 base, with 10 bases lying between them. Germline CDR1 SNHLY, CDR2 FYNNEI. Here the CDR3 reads CASKVPQNTGELFF. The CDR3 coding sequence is TGTGCCAGCAAGGTACCCCAGAACACCGGGGAGCTGTTTTTT.

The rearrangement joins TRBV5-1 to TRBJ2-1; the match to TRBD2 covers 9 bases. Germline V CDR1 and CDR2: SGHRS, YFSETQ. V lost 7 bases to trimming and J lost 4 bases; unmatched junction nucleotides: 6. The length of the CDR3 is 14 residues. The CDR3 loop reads CASRVSGSYNEQFF. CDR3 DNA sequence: TGCGCCAGCCGGGTTAGCGGGAGTTACAATGAGCAGTTCTTC.

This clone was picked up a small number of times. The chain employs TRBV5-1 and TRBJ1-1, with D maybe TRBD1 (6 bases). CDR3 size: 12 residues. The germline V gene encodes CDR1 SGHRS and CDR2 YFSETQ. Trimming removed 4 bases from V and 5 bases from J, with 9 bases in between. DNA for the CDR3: TGCGCCAGCAGCACAGGGAGTACTGAAGCTTTCTTT. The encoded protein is CASSTGSTEAFF. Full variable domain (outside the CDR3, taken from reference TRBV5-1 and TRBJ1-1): KAGVTQTPRYLIKTRGQQVTLSCSPISGHRSVSWYQQTPGQGLQFLFEYFSETQRNKGNFPGRFSGRQFSNSRSEMNVSTLELGDSALYLCASSTGSTEAFFGQGTRLTVV.

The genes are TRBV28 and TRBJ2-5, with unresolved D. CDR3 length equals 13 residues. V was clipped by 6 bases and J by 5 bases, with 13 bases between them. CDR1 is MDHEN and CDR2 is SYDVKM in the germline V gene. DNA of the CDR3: TGTGCCAGCAGCCTCGGCCCCGGGGAGACCCAGTACTTC. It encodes CASSLGPGETQYF.

In DNA form, the CDR3 reads TGTGCCAGCAGCCCGGGGGGGATCTACGAGCAGTACTTC. This translates into CASSPGGIYEQYF. This chain uses TRBV7-9 with TRBJ2-7; the match to TRBD2 covers 8 bases. The CDR3 has 13 residues. V lost 5 bases to trimming and J lost 3 bases; unmatched junction nucleotides: 3. CDR1 SEHNR and CDR2 FQNEAQ come from the germline V gene (reference sequence).

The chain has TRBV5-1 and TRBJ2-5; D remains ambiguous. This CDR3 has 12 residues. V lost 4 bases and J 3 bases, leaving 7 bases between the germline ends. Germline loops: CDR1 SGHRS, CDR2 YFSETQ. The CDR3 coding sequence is TGCGCCAGCAGCCGAACCGAAGAGACCCAGTACTTC. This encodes CASSRTEETQYF. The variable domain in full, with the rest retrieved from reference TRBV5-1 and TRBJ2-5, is KAGVTQTPRYLIKTRGQQVTLSCSPISGHRSVSWYQQTPGQGLQFLFEYFSETQRNKGNFPGRFSGRQFSNSRSEMNVSTLELGDSALYLCASSRTEETQYFGPGTRLLVL.